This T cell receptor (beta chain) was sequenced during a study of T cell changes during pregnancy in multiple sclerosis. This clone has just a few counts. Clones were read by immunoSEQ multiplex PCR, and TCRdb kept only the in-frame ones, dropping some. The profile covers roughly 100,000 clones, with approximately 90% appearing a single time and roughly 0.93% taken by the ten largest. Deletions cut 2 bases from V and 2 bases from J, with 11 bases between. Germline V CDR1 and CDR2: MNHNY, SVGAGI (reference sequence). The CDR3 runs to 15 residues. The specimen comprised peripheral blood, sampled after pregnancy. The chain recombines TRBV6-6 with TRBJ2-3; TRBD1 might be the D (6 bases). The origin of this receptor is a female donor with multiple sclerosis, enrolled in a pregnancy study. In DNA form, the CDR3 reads TGTGCCAGCAGTTACGGGGGCGGGCTCACAGATACGCAGTATTTT. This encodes CASSYGGGLTDTQYF.